The clone carrying this T cell receptor beta chain was seen a handful of times. This specimen comes from a study of blood T cell repertoires in COVID-19. Background on the study: Samples of COVID-19 (acute and convalescent) were obtained from the United States, Italy and Spain.

The V gene's germline CDR1 is SGHKS and CDR2 YYEKEE (reference sequence). The V and J ends lost 4 bases and 6 bases respectively, with 10 bases between them. The CDR3 totals 13 residues. TCRdb's copy holds only in-frame clones and misses some; the assay was immunoSEQ multiplex PCR. The sample lists 140,000 to 150,000 clones, about nine tenths occurring once. Input material: peripheral blood. This TCR was sampled from a human donor in a cohort sampled during active COVID-19. This chain joins TRBV5-5 and TRBJ2-2, with D maybe TRBD1 (5 bases). In DNA, the CDR3 is TGTGCCAGCAGCGCTAGGGGTTCCGGGGAGCTGTTTTTT. This encodes CASSARGSGELFF.